The clone carrying this T cell receptor beta chain was found a few times. Antigen: not known. The sample belongs to a study of response to subunit inactivated influenza vaccine. Whole-study results and caveats: Few additional T cells are recruited per seasonal influenza vaccination, authors suggested.

Trimming pared 2 bases from V and 5 bases from J, leaving 7 bases between. Germline V lookup: CDR1 SEHNR, CDR2 FQNEAQ (reference sequence). The CDR3 contains 13 residues. MiXCR, applied by TCRdb to the RT-PCR reads, yields one record per CDR3 protein. The sample lists roughly 790,000 distinct CDR3 sequences, over 20% occurring once. The TCR sequence derives from a man aged 50-59 years who received an inactivated influenza vaccine. Source: PBMCs from blood, taken about 5 days after vaccination. V and J are TRBV7-9 and TRBJ1-5; no reliable D call. DNA for the CDR3: TGTGCCAGCAGCTTATGGAAAGATCAGCCCCAGCATTTT. Translation gives CASSLWKDQPQHF.